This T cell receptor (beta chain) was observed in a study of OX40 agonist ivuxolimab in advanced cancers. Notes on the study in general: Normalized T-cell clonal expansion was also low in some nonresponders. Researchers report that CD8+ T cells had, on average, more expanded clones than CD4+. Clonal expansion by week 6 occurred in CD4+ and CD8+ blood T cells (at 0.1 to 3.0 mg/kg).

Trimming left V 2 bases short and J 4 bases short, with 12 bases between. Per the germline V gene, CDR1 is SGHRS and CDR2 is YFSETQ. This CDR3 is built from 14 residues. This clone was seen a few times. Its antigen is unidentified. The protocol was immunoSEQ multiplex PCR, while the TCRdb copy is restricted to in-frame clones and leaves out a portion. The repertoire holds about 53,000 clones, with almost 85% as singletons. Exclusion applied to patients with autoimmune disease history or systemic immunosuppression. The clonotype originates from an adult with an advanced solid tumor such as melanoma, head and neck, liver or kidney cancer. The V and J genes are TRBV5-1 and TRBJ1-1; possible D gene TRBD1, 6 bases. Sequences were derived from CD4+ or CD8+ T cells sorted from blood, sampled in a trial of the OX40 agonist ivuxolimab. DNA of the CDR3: TGCGCCAGCAGCTTACAGGGTACTGGCACTGAAGCTTTCTTT. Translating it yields CASSLQGTGTEAFF.